One and the same sample provided the 19 T cell receptor beta chains below, sequenced in a study of T cell changes during pregnancy in multiple sclerosis. Sequenced by immunoSEQ multiplex PCR; TCRdb stores in-frame clones only, minus some. Found here are 65,000 to 85,000 clones, about 93% of them singletons; the top ten hold under 0.35%. The sequenced sample was CD4+ T cells from peripheral blood mononuclear cells, obtained after pregnancy. These receptors originate from a female donor with multiple sclerosis, enrolled in a pregnancy study.

V is TRBV5-1 and J is TRBJ2-5; 9 nucleotides line up with TRBD1. J lost 4 bases, V lost 8 bases, and 6 bases had no gene match. Germline V gene sequence: CDR1 SGHRS, CDR2 YFSETQ. This CDR3 has 13 amino acids. The CDR3 loop is CASTGGAAETQYF. DNA of the CDR3: TGCGCCAGTACAGGGGGCGCGGCAGAGACCCAGTACTTC.

This rearrangement joins TRBV5-5 to TRBJ1-2; TRBD1 aligns across 8 bases. The CDR3 is 15 residues long. V shed 3 bases, J shed 4 bases, and the junction held 8 bases outside the gene matches. Germline assignment: CDR1 SGHKS and CDR2 YYEKEE (reference sequence). As DNA, the CDR3 is TGTGCCAGCAGCTCGGATTCCGGGACAGGCTATGGCTACACCTTC. It yields the protein CASSSDSGTGYGYTF.

The chain is built from TRBV19 and TRBJ2-5, with a possible D match to TRBD2 (5 bases). V was cut by 9 bases and J by 2 bases, with 10 bases left in between. Germline loops: CDR1 LNHDA, CDR2 SQIVND (reference sequence). This CDR3 is 12 amino acids long. The CDR3: CASRGSQETQYF. The CDR3 nucleotides are TGTGCCAGCCGGGGATCTCAAGAGACCCAGTACTTC.

This clone has just one count. The chain is built from TRBV6-6 and TRBJ2-1; 7 bases agree with TRBD1. The CDR3 extends over 15 amino acids. Germline V gene lookup returns CDR1 MNHNY and CDR2 SVGAGI (reference sequence). The V gene end was trimmed by 2 bases and the J gene end by 5 bases; junction bases not matched to a gene: 6. The CDR3 loop reads CASSYAGTVDNEQFF. The CDR3 DNA reads as TGTGCCAGCAGTTACGCCGGGACAGTGGACAATGAGCAGTTCTTC.

The chain combines TRBV5-5 with TRBJ2-2, with D perhaps TRBD1 (5 bases). Trimming stripped 4 bases from V and 5 bases from J, with 6 bases between. This CDR3 is 12 amino acids long. Germline V gene lookup returns CDR1 SGHKS and CDR2 YYEKEE (reference sequence). CDR3: CASSRGTGELFF. The CDR3 nucleotides read TGTGCCAGCAGCAGGGGAACCGGGGAGCTGTTTTTT. The full variable domain, in which reference TRBV5-5 and TRBJ2-2 provide the parts outside the CDR3, is DAGVTQSPTHLIKTRGQQVTLRCSPISGHKSVSWYQQVLGQGPQFIFQYYEKEERGRGNFPDRFSARQFPNYSSELNVNALLLGDSALYLCASSRGTGELFFGEGSRLTVL.

The chain couples TRBV15 to TRBJ1-1; D call uncertain. Trimming stripped 5 bases from V and 2 bases from J, with 15 bases between. From germline, CDR1 is LNHNV and CDR2 YYDKDF (reference sequence). This CDR3 region has 15 residues. CDR3 region: CATSFRDRPNTEAFF. DNA for the CDR3: TGTGCCACCAGCTTCCGGGATCGTCCAAACACTGAAGCTTTCTTT.

This chain joins TRBV5-4 and TRBJ2-3, with 15 bases that match TRBD2. Unmatched junction bases numbered 7, after V lost 3 bases and J lost 5 bases. This CDR3 comprises 17 residues. Germline CDR1 SGHNT, CDR2 YYREEE (reference sequence). The CDR3 DNA is TGTGCCAGCAGCTCAGGACTAGCGGGGGGGCAAATAGATACGCAGTATTTT. This gives the protein CASSSGLAGGQIDTQYF. Variable domain in full (rest from reference TRBV5-4 and TRBJ2-3): ETGVTQSPTHLIKTRGQQVTLRCSSQSGHNTVSWYQQALGQGPQFIFQYYREEENGRGNFPPRFSGLQFPNYSSELNVNALELDDSALYLCASSSGLAGGQIDTQYFGPGTRLTVL.

V and J are TRBV18 and TRBJ1-5, with TRBD1 matching 9 bases. CDR1 KGHSH and CDR2 LQKENI come from the germline V gene. V lost 3 bases and J lost 1; bases outside the gene matches: 10. This CDR3 has 18 amino acids. CDR3 nucleotides: TGTGCCAGCTCACCCAGAGGGACAGGGAAGGGGAGCAATCAGCCCCAGCATTTT. Its protein product is CASSPRGTGKGSNQPQHF.

V and J are TRBV7-2 and TRBJ2-7; 7 bases are a match to TRBD2. Germline-derived CDR1 and CDR2 are SGHTA and FQGNSA. V gave up 5 bases and J gave up 4 bases; unmatched junction bases: 8. The CDR3 is made up of 14 amino acids. CDR3 bases: TGTGCCAGCAGCCCTCCCCGCGGGGGTTACGAGCAGTACTTC. Its protein is CASSPPRGGYEQYF.

The J gene is TRBJ2-1, the V gene TRBV5-1, with 7 bases identical to TRBD1. The CDR3 covers 15 residues. V shed 0 bases and J 4 bases; nucleotides not matched to a gene: 4. CDR1 SGHRS and CDR2 YFSETQ come from the germline V gene. The CDR3 DNA follows: TGCGCCAGCAGCTTGGGACAGGGACCGTACAATGAGCAGTTCTTC. This translates into CASSLGQGPYNEQFF.

The chain is built from TRBV7-9 and TRBJ1-4; 9 nucleotides match TRBD1. Looked up from germline, CDR1 is SEHNR and CDR2 is FQNEAQ (reference sequence). The CDR3 extends over 15 amino acids. J was trimmed by 3 bases and V by 5 bases; bases with no gene match: 4. CDR3 in amino acids: CASSQTGGANEKLFF. The CDR3 DNA sequence: TGTGCCAGCAGCCAGACAGGGGGAGCTAATGAAAAACTGTTTTTT.

The chain combines TRBV6-1 with TRBJ2-7; 13 bases agree with TRBD2. Losses at the gene ends were 1 base for V and 4 bases for J; bases not matched to a gene: 1. Germline CDR1 and CDR2: MNHNS and SASEGT. This CDR3 has 15 amino acids. This CDR3 is CASSEVLAGGYEQYF. For the CDR3, the DNA is TGTGCCAGCAGTGAAGTACTAGCGGGAGGGTACGAGCAGTACTTC.

This chain connects TRBV10-3 to TRBJ2-1; 9 nucleotides align to TRBD1. Germline CDR1 and CDR2: ENHRY and SYGVKD. The J segment lost 3 bases and the V segment lost 6 bases, leaving 6 bases of the junction unmatched. This CDR3 comprises 15 residues. The CDR3 region is CAIRKQGAVYNEQFF. CDR3 bases: TGTGCCATCAGAAAACAGGGGGCAGTCTACAATGAGCAGTTCTTC.

The chain has TRBV5-6 and TRBJ2-5; 8 bases agree with TRBD2. In germline, CDR1 is SGHDT, CDR2 YYEEEE. With 4 bases clipped from V and 5 bases from J, the junction kept 7 bases outside the gene matches. The CDR3 is 14 residues long. The CDR3 reads CASSLGLAGETQYF. Here the CDR3 DNA reads TGTGCCAGCAGCCTAGGACTAGCAGGGGAGACCCAGTACTTC.

The chain carries TRBV4-1 and TRBJ2-1; 8 nucleotides agree with TRBD2. The CDR3 extends over 18 amino acids. CDR1 and CDR2 (germline): MGHRA, YSYEKL. V lost 4 bases to trimming and J lost 4 bases; unmatched junction nucleotides: 15. In DNA form, the CDR3 reads TGCGCCAGCAGCCTTGAGAGGGTGGCGGGGGGCGGTTACAATGAGCAGTTCTTC. Translation gives CASSLERVAGGGYNEQFF.

The J gene is TRBJ1-6, the V gene TRBV19; tentative D call: TRBD1 (5 bases). Trimming removed 3 bases at V and 7 bases at J, with 13 bases between. Per germline, CDR1 LNHDA and CDR2 SQIVND (reference sequence). There are 15 residues in the CDR3. Here the CDR3 reads CASSIQRGGNSPLHF. The DNA for the CDR3 is TGTGCCAGTAGTATTCAAAGGGGAGGAAATTCACCCCTCCACTTT.

V usage is TRBV27 and J usage is TRBJ2-5; 8 bases are shared with TRBD2. Germline loops: CDR1 MNHEY, CDR2 SMNVEV (reference sequence). V lost 1 base to trimming and J lost 5 bases; unmatched junction nucleotides: 9. The CDR3 has 16 residues. CDR3 in DNA: TGTGCCAGCAGTTTATATCCTGCCGGGAGGGGTGAGACCCAGTACTTC. This encodes CASSLYPAGRGETQYF.

V gene TRBV7-6 combines with J gene TRBJ2-2; weak D call: TRBD1 (6 bases). The CDR3 contains 15 residues. Germline V gene sequence: CDR1 SGHVS, CDR2 FNYEAQ. Trimming took 3 bases from V and 4 from J, leaving 12 bases between them. CDR3 protein: CASSFGGGSTGELFF. As DNA, the CDR3 is TGTGCCAGCAGCTTTGGGGGCGGAAGCACCGGGGAGCTGTTTTTT.

This chain uses TRBV19 with TRBJ1-4; 9 nucleotides align to TRBD1. The germline CDR1 and CDR2 sequences are LNHDA and SQIVND (reference sequence). This CDR3 has 15 residues. V gave up 6 bases and J gave up 4 bases; unmatched junction bases: 6. The CDR3 region has the DNA TGTGCCAGTAGGCGAAGACAGGGGGTTAATGAAAAACTGTTTTTT. Translated, it gives CASRRRQGVNEKLFF. The full variable domain, completed using reference TRBV19 and TRBJ1-4, is DGGITQSPKYLFRKEGQNVTLSCEQNLNHDAMYWYRQDPGQGLRLIYYSQIVNDFQKGDIAEGYSVSREKKESFPLTVTSAQKNPTAFYLCASRRRQGVNEKLFFGSGTQLSVL.